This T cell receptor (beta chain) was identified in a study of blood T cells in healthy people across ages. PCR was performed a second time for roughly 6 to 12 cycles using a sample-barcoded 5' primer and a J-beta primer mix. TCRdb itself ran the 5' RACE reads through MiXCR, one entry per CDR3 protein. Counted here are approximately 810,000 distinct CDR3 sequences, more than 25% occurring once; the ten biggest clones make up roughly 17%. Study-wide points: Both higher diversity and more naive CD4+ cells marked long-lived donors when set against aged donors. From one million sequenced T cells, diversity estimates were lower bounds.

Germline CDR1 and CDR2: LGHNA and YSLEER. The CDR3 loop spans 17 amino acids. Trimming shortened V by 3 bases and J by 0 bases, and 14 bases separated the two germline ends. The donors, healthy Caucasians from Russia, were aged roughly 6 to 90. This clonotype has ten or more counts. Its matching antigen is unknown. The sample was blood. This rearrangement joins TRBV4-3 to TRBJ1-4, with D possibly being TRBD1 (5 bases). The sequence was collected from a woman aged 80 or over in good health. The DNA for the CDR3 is TGCGCCAGCAGCCACCTAACAGGCCCTGCAACTAATGAAAAACTGTTTTTT. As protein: CASSHLTGPATNEKLFF.